This T cell receptor beta chain was found in a study of OX40 agonist ivuxolimab in advanced cancers. Study-level background: The group had a mean age of around 60 years, ranged from roughly 23 to 85, and was 80% to 85% male.

Cycle 7 day 1, cycle 4 day 1, and baseline were the timepoints at which blood was sampled. Study results and limitations: Certain nonresponding patients likewise had low normalized T-cell clonal expansion. At 0.1 to 3.0 mg/kg, clonal expansion of CD4+ and CD8+ blood T cells had occurred by week 6.

As concerns this clone: Its antigen is currently unknown.

The CDR3 is 16 residues long. Clones were sequenced by immunoSEQ multiplex PCR, and TCRdb holds only the in-frame ones, with some missing. Of over 40,000 clones detected, roughly 80% appear once; the ten largest clones hold over 4.5%. The J gene is TRBJ2-7, the V gene TRBV21-1; whether TRBD2, the table's D call, matches the DNA was not checked. TRBV21-1 is noted as a pseudogene. The receptor's source is an adult with an advanced solid tumor such as melanoma, head and neck, liver or kidney cancer. Sequencing used CD4+ or CD8+ T cells sorted from blood, obtained in a trial of the OX40 agonist ivuxolimab. CDR3 nucleotides: TGTGCCAGCAGCAAAGTTAGCGGGAAAGGCAGCTACGAGCAGTACTTC. Its translation: CASSKVSGKGSYEQYF.